This entry concerns a single T cell receptor beta chain. The sample originates from a study of blood T cell repertoires in COVID-19. Study-wide background: Sites across the United States, Italy and Spain contributed samples from acute and convalescent COVID-19.

TCRdb's table, derived via immunoSEQ multiplex PCR, lists solely in-frame clones and lacks some. This table holds a few hundred thousand clones, approximately 90% found once. The CDR3 spans 13 residues. V was clipped by 7 bases and J by 6 bases, with 14 bases between them. Germline V gives CDR1 KGHDR, CDR2 SFDVKD. Participants spanned ages about 18 to 100 years and resided in 20 to 30 US areas. The sample was PBMCs or T cells enriched from blood (not recorded which). This clonotype was sampled from a woman aged 40 to 50 with acute COVID-19. The chain joins TRBV24-1 to TRBJ1-1; D is unresolved. The CDR3 coding sequence is TGTGCCACCAGGTTGGGGAGTGAATCTGAAGCTTTCTTT. Translating gives CATRLGSESEAFF.